A single sample is the source of the 32 T cell receptor beta chains below, sequenced in a study of regulatory T cells in long-lasting Graves disease (dated by TCRdb to about 2021). The intended sense of this specimen's time point label: newly diagnosed GD, antithyroid drugs for less than 3 months. For both TCR sequencing and RNA sequencing, RNA was extracted from PBMCs in TRIzol. Library preparation was by multiplex PCR. These reads were obtained on an Illumina HiSeq 4000. To build TCR beta libraries, CDR3 regions were amplified by Arm-PCR using iRepertoire HTBI primers. Clones were called with MiXCR by TCRdb after fastp trimmed the public reads at Q25, and only in-frame beta chains were retained. Each entry is one CDR3 protein sequence, shown with its most common DNA and genes. This sample comprises roughly 360,000 distinct CDR3 sequences, about 12% of them detected only once. The top ten clonotypes cover approximately 19% of the sample.

These data also formed part of another study, on T cells in Graves' hyperthyroidism and ophthalmopathy.

The specimen was peripheral blood mononuclear cells (PBMCs), collected at new diagnosis, from a patient treated with antithyroid drugs. These receptors were taken from a woman aged 18-29 years with Graves disease. Donor details come from another sample of the same person, matched by shared clones.

This clonotype was picked up many times. The chain recombines TRBV7-8 with TRBJ1-2, with 7 bases identical to TRBD1. Trimming cost V 1 base and J 8 bases; bases outside gene matches: 10. The CDR3 consists of 15 residues. The germline gives CDR1 SGHVS, CDR2 FQNEAQ. Here the CDR3 DNA reads TGTGCCAGCAGCTTAGGCGTGACAGGGTTTGGCGGCTACACCTTC. This translates into CASSLGVTGFGGYTF.

Many counts were recorded for this clonotype. The V and J genes are TRBV20-1 and TRBJ2-5; 9 nucleotides match TRBD2. The CDR3 has 13 residues. Per the germline V gene, CDR1 is DFQATT and CDR2 is SNEGSKA (reference sequence). V shed 5 bases, J shed 5 bases, and the junction held 6 bases outside the gene matches. The chain's CDR3 is CSAPRGTSETQYF. CDR3 in DNA: TGCAGTGCTCCTAGGGGGACTAGCGAGACCCAGTACTTC.

There are many counts of this clonotype. Here the CDR3 reads CAVVQGTGELFF. The CDR3 region has the DNA TGTGCCGTGGTTCAGGGAACCGGGGAGCTGTTTTTT. The chain employs TRBV2 and TRBJ2-2, with a tentative D call TRBD1 (5 bases). Germline assignment: CDR1 SNHLY and CDR2 FYNNEI. V lost 11 bases and J 5 bases, leaving 12 bases between the germline ends. The CDR3 has 12 amino acids.

The chain combines TRBV7-6 with TRBJ2-7; tentative D call: TRBD2 (6 bases). In germline, CDR1 is SGHVS, CDR2 FNYEAQ. The length of the CDR3 is 14 residues. With 1 base removed from V and 5 bases from J, the gap between germline ends came to 12 bases. The CDR3 here is CASSLGPGTDEQYF. CDR3 DNA sequence: TGTGCCAGCAGCTTAGGTCCAGGGACTGACGAGCAGTACTTC.

This clonotype was observed at least ten times. This chain links TRBV9 with TRBJ2-1; a weak D match, TRBD2 (5 bases). V lost 4 bases and J lost 0, with 14 bases in between. The CDR3 runs to 16 residues. Germline-derived CDR1 and CDR2 are SGDLS and YYNGEE. The CDR3 loop reads CASSPGPAGSYNEQFF. The DNA for the CDR3 is TGTGCCAGCAGCCCAGGCCCGGCGGGCTCCTACAATGAGCAGTTCTTC. Based on the CDR3 plus reference TRBV9 and TRBJ2-1, the full variable domain is DSGVTQTPKHLITATGQRVTLRCSPRSGDLSVYWYQQSLDQGLQFLIQYYNGEERAKGNILERFSAQQFPDLHSELNLSSLELGDSALYFCASSPGPAGSYNEQFFGPGTRLTVL.

The chain employs TRBV7-2 and TRBJ2-5; 8 bases match TRBD2. The CDR3 covers 15 residues. V shed 5 bases and J 2 bases; nucleotides not matched to a gene: 7. CDR1 is SGHTA, CDR2 FQGNSA, per germline. CDR3 nucleotide sequence: TGTGCCAGCAGCCGTACGGGAGGGACACAAGAGACCCAGTACTTC. Translating it yields CASSRTGGTQETQYF.

This clonotype has more than one count but fewer than ten. The gene calls are TRBV25-1 and TRBJ2-7, with 7 bases matching TRBD1. The CDR3 runs 12 residues. V was clipped by 4 bases and J by 5 bases; unmatched bases: 2. The germline CDR1 and CDR2 sequences are MGHDK and SYGVNS. CDR3 bases: TGTGCCAGCAGTGCCCAGGGGGACGAGCAGTACGTC. The encoded protein is CASSAQGDEQYV.

The V call is TRBV29-1, the J call TRBJ2-2; 11 positions agree with TRBD2. The V and J ends lost 5 bases and 7 bases, in that order; junction bases with no gene match: 15. This CDR3 is built from 17 residues. CDR1 and CDR2 (germline): SQVTM, ANQGSEA. The CDR3 spells CSVLGVVAGGPVGELFF. In DNA, the CDR3 is TGCAGCGTTTTGGGGGTCGTAGCGGGAGGGCCGGTCGGGGAGCTGTTTTTT.

This clonotype was observed a handful of times. V is TRBV6-4 and J is TRBJ2-2; 7 positions match TRBD1. CDR3 length: 15 residues. The junction had 7 bases not matched to a gene; V was cut back by 5 bases and J by 4 bases. Germline loops: CDR1 MRHNA, CDR2 SNTAGT. The CDR3 nucleotides are TGTGCCAGCAGTCCTGGGACAGAAGCCACCGGGGAGCTGTTTTTT. This codes for CASSPGTEATGELFF.

The V call is TRBV24-1, the J call TRBJ1-4; D unresolved. This CDR3 region has 12 residues. Per germline, CDR1 KGHDR and CDR2 SFDVKD. V was trimmed by 9 bases and J by 7 bases, leaving 11 bases between them. The CDR3 sequence is CATHSNPEKLFF. As DNA, the CDR3 is TGTGCCACCCACAGTAACCCTGAAAAACTGTTTTTT.

As for this clonotype: Since a much larger clone is just one base distant, this may be a read error. Without the conserved terminal phenylalanine or tryptophan, this CDR3 likely stems from a read error. The rearrangement links TRBV6-1 to TRBJ2-3, with a tentative D call TRBD2 (6 bases). The CDR3 sequence is 13 residues long. V was cut by 6 bases and J by 3 bases, with 10 bases left in between. Germline CDR1 reads MNHNS; CDR2 reads SASEGT. DNA of the CDR3: TGTGCCAGCAGACGCGGGGAAACAGATACGCAGTATCTT. This encodes CASRRGETDTQYL.

The J gene is TRBJ2-3, the V gene TRBV4-3; the match to TRBD2 covers 10 bases. CDR1 and CDR2 (germline): LGHNA, YSLEER. Unmatched junction bases numbered 8, after V lost 4 bases and J lost 4 bases. There are 16 residues in the CDR3. Here the CDR3 reads CASSLRLAGGADTQYF. The CDR3 bases are TGCGCCAGCAGCCTACGACTAGCGGGTGGGGCAGATACGCAGTATTTT.

This clonotype was recorded a few times. The CDR3 region is CASSRTGTGGEKLFF. CDR3 nucleotide sequence: TGCGCCAGCAGCCGGACCGGGACAGGGGGCGAAAAACTGTTTTTT. This chain connects TRBV4-3 to TRBJ1-4; TRBD1 agrees at 12 bases. CDR3 length: 15 residues. Germline lookup yields CDR1 LGHNA and CDR2 YSLEER. V was clipped by 4 bases and J by 8 bases; unmatched bases: 5.

This clonotype turned up a few times. One end of the junction varies from germline; a read error may be responsible. The chain joins TRBV5-1 to TRBJ2-5; 8 nucleotides line up with TRBD2. The CDR3 totals 12 residues. CDR1 SGHRS and CDR2 YFSETQ come from the germline V gene. CDR3: CASSLEGLESHF. DNA of the CDR3: TGCGCCAGCAGCTTGGAGGGACTAGAATCGCACTTC.

This clonotype came up many times. The rearrangement uses TRBV7-8 and TRBJ1-3, with D perhaps matching TRBD1 (5 bases). The germline V and J ends were trimmed by 3 bases and 0 bases, with 12 bases remaining between them. The length of the CDR3 is 16 residues. Germline lookup yields CDR1 SGHVS and CDR2 FQNEAQ. CDR3 DNA: TGTGCCAGCAGCTTCCCAGGGCCAACCTCTGGAAACACCATATATTTT. Its translation: CASSFPGPTSGNTIYF. Full variable domain (missing parts from reference TRBV7-8 and TRBJ1-3): GAGVSQSPRYKVAKRGQDVALRCDPISGHVSLFWYQQALGQGPEFLTYFQNEAQLDKSGLPSDRFFAERPEGSVSTLKIQRTQQEDSAVYLCASSFPGPTSGNTIYFGEGSWLTVV.

Details on this clonotype: With a much larger clone just one base away, this may be a read error. This chain joins TRBV12-3 or TRBV12-4 and TRBJ2-3; the D gene is possibly TRBD2 (6 bases). The J call may be incorrect, as the DNA end agrees better with TRBJ2-7. This CDR3 has 13 amino acids. CDR3 amino acids: CASSPGTFYEQYF. CDR3 in DNA: TGTGCCAGCAGCCCCGGGACTTTCTACGAGCAGTACTTC.

The table lists this clonotype with many counts. The chain carries TRBV4-3 and TRBJ2-1; 7 bases align to TRBD1. The CDR3 is made up of 15 amino acids. The V segment lost 4 bases and the J segment 2 bases; nucleotides outside the gene matches: 5. The germline V gene has CDR1 LGHNA and CDR2 YSLEER. CDR3: CASSLDRVTYNEQFF. In DNA, the CDR3 is TGCGCCAGCAGCCTAGACAGGGTCACCTACAATGAGCAGTTCTTC.

This clonotype showed up just a few times. The genes are TRBV20-1 and TRBJ2-2; the D is unclear. In germline, CDR1 is DFQATT, CDR2 SNEGSKA (reference sequence). Trimming shortened V by 0 bases and J by 4 bases, and 15 bases separated the two germline ends. The CDR3 length is 16 residues. This CDR3 reads CSARDWASPSTGELFF. CDR3 sequence (DNA): TGCAGTGCTAGAGATTGGGCGTCTCCGAGCACCGGGGAGCTGTTTTTT.

This clonotype was counted many times. The germline gene is not matched at one end of the junction; a read error may be the cause. The chain uses TRBV2 and TRBJ1-5; no clear D. The CDR3 sequence is 12 residues long. Germline lookup yields CDR1 SNHLY and CDR2 FYNNEI. The CDR3 here is CASREGIQPQHF. The DNA for the CDR3 is TGTGCCAGCAGAGAAGGGATTCAGCCCCAGCATTTT.

This clonotype came up many times. The chain recombines TRBV27 with TRBJ2-3; no clear D. CDR1 and CDR2 (germline): MNHEY, SMNVEV (reference sequence). The CDR3 runs to 16 residues. V was cut by 7 bases and J by 0 bases, with 17 bases left in between. CDR3 protein: CASKPPLPPSTDTQYF. CDR3 nucleotides: TGTGCCAGCAAACCCCCCCTGCCCCCTAGCACAGATACGCAGTATTTT.

There are many counts of this clonotype. V is TRBV7-8 and J is TRBJ2-5; 13 nucleotides agree with TRBD2. The length of the CDR3 is 18 residues. Trimming cost V 7 bases and J 4 bases; bases outside gene matches: 15. Germline V lookup: CDR1 SGHVS, CDR2 FQNEAQ. Here the CDR3 reads CASNFLAGTSGVAETQYF. The CDR3 DNA reads as TGTGCCAGCAACTTCTTAGCCGGGACTAGCGGGGTTGCAGAGACCCAGTACTTC.

This clonotype was recorded a few times. The chain combines TRBV4-3 with TRBJ2-7; a possible D gene is TRBD1 (6 bases). Germline CDR1 is LGHNA and CDR2 is YSLEER. This CDR3 contains 15 residues. V was shortened by 0 bases and J by 5 bases, with 14 bases between the two germline ends. The CDR3 bases are TGCGCCAGCAGCCAAGATTTTACAGGGTTCAACGAGCAGTACTTC. Residues: CASSQDFTGFNEQYF.

This clonotype has a count of ten or more. This chain links TRBV7-2 with TRBJ2-1; D might be TRBD1 (5 bases). In germline, CDR1 is SGHTA, CDR2 FQGNSA. The CDR3 contains 16 residues. Trimming took 3 bases from V and 0 from J, leaving 12 bases between them. Here the CDR3 reads CASSLGPVYSYNEQFF. CDR3 sequence (DNA): TGTGCCAGCAGCTTGGGGCCGGTCTACTCCTACAATGAGCAGTTCTTC.

The CDR3 here is CASSLRPSDTGELFF. The CDR3 DNA follows: TGTGCCAGCAGCCTACGACCCTCGGACACCGGGGAGCTGTTTTTT. V is TRBV11-3 and J is TRBJ2-2, with D unclear. The V end was cut by 5 bases, the J end by 3 bases, with 13 bases between. The CDR3 runs to 15 residues. CDR1 is SGHNT, CDR2 YENEEA, per germline.

There are many counts of this clonotype. This chain connects TRBV20-1 to TRBJ1-2; TRBD1 aligns across 9 bases. Unmatched junction bases numbered 6, after V lost 2 bases and J lost 8 bases. Germline CDR1 DFQATT, CDR2 SNEGSKA (reference sequence). This CDR3 comprises 13 residues. The CDR3 here is CSARRGQGEGYTF. The CDR3 DNA reads as TGCAGTGCTAGACGGGGACAGGGTGAGGGCTACACCTTC.

Here the CDR3 reads CATSRGTSNYGYTF. CDR3 nucleotide sequence: TGTGCCACCAGCAGAGGTACCTCTAACTATGGCTACACCTTC. This chain connects TRBV15 to TRBJ1-2, with no clear D. Trimming took off 1 base at V and 0 bases at J, with 6 bases between the two ends. Germline-derived CDR1 and CDR2 are LNHNV and YYDKDF (reference sequence). This CDR3 region has 14 residues.

This clonotype was seen many times. The chain joins TRBV7-2 to TRBJ2-3, with a possible D match to TRBD2 (5 bases). Germline V gene lookup returns CDR1 SGHTA and CDR2 FQGNSA. V was cut by 2 bases and J by 4 bases, with 13 bases left in between. This CDR3 comprises 15 residues. CDR3 bases: TGTGCCAGCAGCTTACTCGGGGTATTCGCAGATACGCAGTATTTT. Amino acid sequence: CASSLLGVFADTQYF. Variable domain in full (rest from reference TRBV7-2 and TRBJ2-3): GAGVSQSPSNKVTEKGKDVELRCDPISGHTALYWYRQSLGQGLEFLIYFQGNSAPDKSGLPSDRFSAERTGGSVSTLTIQRTQQEDSAVYLCASSLLGVFADTQYFGPGTRLTVL.

This clonotype has at least ten counts. The junction differs from germline at one of its ends, possibly a read error. This sequence joins TRBV7-7 and TRBJ2-5; D possibly corresponds to TRBD2 (6 bases). The CDR3 is made up of 14 amino acids. Germline-derived CDR1 and CDR2 are SSHAT and FNYEAQ (reference sequence). In nucleotides, the CDR3 is TGTGCTAGCAGCTTAGTCACCGGGAGTGGAACCCAGTACTTC. Encoded protein: CASSLVTGSGTQYF. The entire variable domain, with the rest obtained from reference TRBV7-7 and TRBJ2-5, is as follows: GAGVSQSPRYKVTKRGQDVTLRCDPISSHATLYWYQQALGQGPEFLTYFNYEAQPDKSGLPSDRFSAERPEGSISTLTIQRTEQRDSAMYRCASSLVTGSGTQYFGPGTRLLVL.

This clonotype showed up many times. The chain links TRBV2 to TRBJ2-3, with 7 bases identical to TRBD1. Germline trimming cut 6 bases from V and 6 bases from J; bases unmatched to any gene: 15. The germline V gene encodes CDR1 SNHLY and CDR2 FYNNEI. The CDR3 contains 16 residues. CDR3 residues: CASRAQGLGFTDTQYF. Written as DNA, the CDR3 is TGTGCCAGCAGGGCACAGGGGTTAGGGTTTACGGATACGCAGTATTTT. Together with reference TRBV2 and TRBJ2-3, the CDR3 gives the full variable domain: EPEVTQTPSHQVTQMGQEVILRCVPISNHLYFYWYRQILGQKVEFLVSFYNNEISEKSEIFDDQFSVERPDGSNFTLKIRSTKLEDSAMYFCASRAQGLGFTDTQYFGPGTRLTVL.

This clonotype has a handful of counts. V is TRBV7-9 and J is TRBJ2-1, with TRBD2 matching 11 bases. This CDR3 comprises 18 residues. Germline lookup yields CDR1 SEHNR and CDR2 FQNEAQ (reference sequence). V was pared by 5 bases and J by 9 bases, with 18 bases of the junction left unmatched. Here the CDR3 DNA reads TGTGCCAGCAGCCCGACAAAGGGGACTAGCGGACTTAGGGGTGAGCAGTTCTTC. Amino acid sequence: CASSPTKGTSGLRGEQFF.

This clonotype was seen once. The chain uses TRBV4-3 and TRBJ1-3; D is undetermined. This CDR3 region has 15 residues. V shed 1 base and J shed 0 bases, with 7 bases lying between them. The germline CDR1 and CDR2 sequences are LGHNA and YSLEER. The CDR3 loop reads CASSQGRLSGNTIYF. The CDR3 DNA reads as TGCGCCAGCAGCCAAGGGCGTCTCTCTGGAAACACCATATATTTT.

This clonotype was seen a single time. A much larger clone lies a single base off, so this may be a read error. J is TRBJ2-4 and V is TRBV28; D is possibly TRBD1 (6 bases). This CDR3 spans 13 amino acids. Germline V lookup: CDR1 MDHEN, CDR2 SYDVKM. The CDR3 loop reads CASSLSFGDIQCF. The CDR3 bases are TGTGCCAGCAGTTTGTCATTTGGGGACATTCAGTGCTTC.